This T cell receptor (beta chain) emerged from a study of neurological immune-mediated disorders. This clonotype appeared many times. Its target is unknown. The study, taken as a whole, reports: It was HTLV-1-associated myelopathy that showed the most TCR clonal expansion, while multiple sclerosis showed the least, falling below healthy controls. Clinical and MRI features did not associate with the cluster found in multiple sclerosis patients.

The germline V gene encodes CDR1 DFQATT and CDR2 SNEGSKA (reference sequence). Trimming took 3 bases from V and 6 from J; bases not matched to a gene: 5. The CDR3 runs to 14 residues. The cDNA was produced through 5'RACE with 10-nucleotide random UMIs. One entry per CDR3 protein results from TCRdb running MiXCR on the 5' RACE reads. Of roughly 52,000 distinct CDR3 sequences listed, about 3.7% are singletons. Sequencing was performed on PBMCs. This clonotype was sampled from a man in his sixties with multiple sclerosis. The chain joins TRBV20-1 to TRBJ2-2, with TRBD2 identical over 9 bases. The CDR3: CSARGGRGAGELFF. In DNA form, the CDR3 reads TGCAGTGCTAGGGGCGGGAGGGGGGCCGGGGAGCTGTTTTTT.